Sequencing of this T cell receptor (beta chain) was carried out in a study of cytomegalovirus exposure and HLA in healthy donors. V lost 4 bases, J lost 3 bases, and 11 bases lay in between. This CDR3 spans 13 amino acids. Germline CDR1 and CDR2: SGHNT and YYREEE (reference sequence). Findings and caveats of the study: Specific recognition of CMV antigens was confirmed in vitro for three chains (all CMV-associated).

Libraries were prepared by immunoSEQ multiplex PCR; TCRdb keeps only in-frame clonotypes and omits some of them. This table holds about 130,000 clones, roughly nine tenths found once. As regards this clone: What it binds is unknown.

Sequences were obtained from PBMCs. The source is a man aged 25 to 40 in good health and CMV-seronegative. This chain links TRBV5-4 with TRBJ2-7; D is possibly TRBD2 (6 bases). CDR3 region: CASSRRESYEQYF. The DNA for the CDR3 is TGTGCCAGCAGCAGGAGGGAGAGCTACGAGCAGTACTTC.